Listed below are T cell receptor beta chains from one sample, sequenced in a study of blood T cell repertoires in COVID-19. Sequenced by immunoSEQ multiplex PCR; TCRdb stores in-frame clones only, minus some. Here the sample spans 200,000 to 300,000 clones, approximately 82% being singletons. The sample was peripheral blood. The receptors shown here come from a woman under 30 with acute or convalescent COVID-19. CDR3s include the opening cysteine and the closing phenylalanine or tryptophan. The order of the fields is clone size, D gene, J gene, V gene, CDR3 length, CDR3 protein, CDR3 DNA. The D gene is left open where the match is weak. Not all rows give a size; the values are once, few, many and, for expanded clones, a class.

clone_size: .; d_call: TRBD1; j_call: TRBJ2-1; v_call: TRBV4-2; cdr3_length: 18; cdr3_aa: CASSQVAGNRDRGYEQFF; cdr3_nt: TGTGCCAGCAGCCAAGTCGCTGGCAACCGGGACAGGGGCTATGAGCAGTTCTTC
clone_size: .; d_call: TRBD1; j_call: TRBJ1-6; v_call: TRBV4-3; cdr3_length: 18; cdr3_aa: CASSQDLQGIHIGSPLHF; cdr3_nt: TGCGCCAGCAGCCAAGATCTACAGGGGATACATATAGGTTCACCCCTCCACTTT
clone_size: .; d_call: .; j_call: TRBJ2-7; v_call: TRBV7-6; cdr3_length: 15; cdr3_aa: CASSSRPLNYYEQYF; cdr3_nt: TGTGCCAGCAGCTCCAGACCCCTCAACTACTACGAGCAGTACTTC
clone_size: .; d_call: TRBD2; j_call: TRBJ2-1; v_call: TRBV25-1; cdr3_length: 15; cdr3_aa: CASSASGREGNEQFF; cdr3_nt: TGTGCCAGCAGTGCCAGCGGGAGAGAGGGAAATGAGCAGTTCTTC
clone_size: .; d_call: .; j_call: TRBJ2-7; v_call: TRBV28; cdr3_length: 12; cdr3_aa: CASNVGQLEQYF; cdr3_nt: TGTGCCAGCAACGTGGGGCAGCTAGAGCAGTACTTC
clone_size: once; d_call: TRBD2; j_call: TRBJ2-1; v_call: TRBV9; cdr3_length: 15; cdr3_aa: CASSPAGGAGEEQFF; cdr3_nt: TGTGCCAGCAGCCCAGCGGGAGGGGCGGGTGAAGAGCAGTTCTTC
clone_size: few; d_call: .; j_call: TRBJ1-5; v_call: TRBV7-8; cdr3_length: 15; cdr3_aa: CASSLLGASNQPQHF; cdr3_nt: TGTGCCAGCAGCTTACTAGGGGCTAGCAATCAGCCCCAGCATTTT
clone_size: few; d_call: .; j_call: TRBJ2-7; v_call: TRBV7-2; cdr3_length: 15; cdr3_aa: CASSSMVGRGWEQYF; cdr3_nt: TGTGCCAGCAGCTCTATGGTCGGCAGGGGCTGGGAGCAGTACTTC
clone_size: .; d_call: .; j_call: TRBJ2-3; v_call: TRBV3-1/TRBV3-2; cdr3_length: 18; cdr3_aa: CASSPKTQGLQTGDTQYF; cdr3_nt: TGTGCCAGCAGCCCCAAGACCCAGGGTCTGCAAACGGGAGATACGCAGTATTTT
clone_size: .; d_call: .; j_call: TRBJ1-2; v_call: TRBV6-2/TRBV6-3; cdr3_length: 13; cdr3_aa: CASSFRVGYGYTF; cdr3_nt: TGTGCCAGCAGCTTCAGGGTTGGGTATGGCTACACCTTC
clone_size: .; d_call: .; j_call: TRBJ1-2; v_call: TRBV14; cdr3_length: 21; cdr3_aa: CASSQLRGVGQRQDANYGYTF; cdr3_nt: TGTGCCAGCAGCCAACTCCGAGGTGTTGGACAGCGACAAGACGCTAACTATGGCTACACCTTC
clone_size: .; d_call: .; j_call: TRBJ1-2; v_call: TRBV30; cdr3_length: 13; cdr3_aa: CAWSVMGLGGYTF; cdr3_nt: TGTGCCTGGAGTGTAATGGGGCTCGGGGGCTACACCTTC
clone_size: .; d_call: TRBD1; j_call: TRBJ1-4; v_call: TRBV10-3; cdr3_length: 15; cdr3_aa: CAISPAGGSGEKLFF; cdr3_nt: TGTGCCATCAGCCCCGCAGGGGGATCAGGGGAAAAACTGTTTTTT
clone_size: .; d_call: .; j_call: TRBJ2-1; v_call: TRBV4-3; cdr3_length: 15; cdr3_aa: CASSQEREYSNEQFF; cdr3_nt: TGCGCCAGCAGCCAAGAACGGGAGTACTCCAATGAGCAGTTCTTC
clone_size: .; d_call: TRBD2; j_call: TRBJ2-7; v_call: TRBV6-6; cdr3_length: 16; cdr3_aa: CASSYRPLADRDEQYF; cdr3_nt: TGTGCCAGCAGTTACCGCCCCCTAGCGGACCGCGACGAGCAGTACTTC
clone_size: .; d_call: .; j_call: TRBJ1-2; v_call: TRBV10-3; cdr3_length: 12; cdr3_aa: CAISAGDYGYTF; cdr3_nt: TGTGCCATCAGTGCAGGGGACTATGGCTACACCTTC
clone_size: once; d_call: .; j_call: TRBJ1-6; v_call: TRBV3-1/TRBV3-2; cdr3_length: 16; cdr3_aa: CASSQDPQCDSSPLHF; cdr3_nt: TGTGCCAGCAGCCAAGATCCCCAGTGTGATAGCTCACCCCTCCACTTT
clone_size: .; d_call: .; j_call: TRBJ2-3; v_call: TRBV4-2; cdr3_length: 14; cdr3_aa: CASSPRGSSDTQYF; cdr3_nt: TGTGCCAGCAGCCCCCGGGGTAGCAGTGATACGCAGTATTTT
clone_size: .; d_call: .; j_call: TRBJ2-7; v_call: TRBV6-5; cdr3_length: 14; cdr3_aa: CASSYSTTTYEQYF; cdr3_nt: TGTGCCAGCAGTTACTCGACTACAACCTACGAGCAGTACTTC
clone_size: .; d_call: .; j_call: TRBJ1-1; v_call: TRBV7-8; cdr3_length: 16; cdr3_aa: CASSLDGTGMNTEAFF; cdr3_nt: TGTGCCAGCAGCTTAGACGGTACGGGTATGAACACTGAAGCTTTCTTT
clone_size: .; d_call: TRBD1; j_call: TRBJ1-1; v_call: TRBV6-6; cdr3_length: 16; cdr3_aa: CASSYVLRQGDTEAFF; cdr3_nt: TGTGCCAGCAGTTACGTCCTGAGACAGGGGGACACTGAAGCTTTCTTT
clone_size: .; d_call: .; j_call: TRBJ1-5; v_call: TRBV27; cdr3_length: 14; cdr3_aa: CASSFGGPHQPQHF; cdr3_nt: TGTGCCAGCAGTTTTGGAGGGCCCCATCAGCCCCAGCATTTT
clone_size: .; d_call: TRBD1; j_call: TRBJ2-5; v_call: TRBV18; cdr3_length: 13; cdr3_aa: CASSSDRGKTQYF; cdr3_nt: TGTGCCAGCTCATCGGACAGGGGAAAGACCCAGTACTTC
clone_size: .; d_call: TRBD2; j_call: TRBJ2-7; v_call: TRBV5-3; cdr3_length: 15; cdr3_aa: CARSRRLAALYEQYF; cdr3_nt: TGTGCCAGAAGTCGAAGACTAGCGGCCCTCTACGAGCAGTACTTC
clone_size: .; d_call: .; j_call: TRBJ2-5; v_call: TRBV9; cdr3_length: 15; cdr3_aa: CASSGLQGGRETQYF; cdr3_nt: TGTGCCAGCAGCGGACTCCAGGGGGGAAGGGAGACCCAGTACTTC
clone_size: .; d_call: TRBD1; j_call: TRBJ1-2; v_call: TRBV5-8; cdr3_length: 13; cdr3_aa: CASSLRGQTYYTF; cdr3_nt: TGTGCCAGCAGCTTGAGGGGACAGACTTACTACACCTTC
clone_size: .; d_call: .; j_call: TRBJ2-5; v_call: TRBV2; cdr3_length: 14; cdr3_aa: CASRAGTRKETQYF; cdr3_nt: TGTGCCAGCAGGGCCGGGACACGAAAAGAGACCCAGTACTTC
clone_size: .; d_call: TRBD1; j_call: TRBJ2-2; v_call: TRBV12-5; cdr3_length: 17; cdr3_aa: CASGLFRDRGHTGELFF; cdr3_nt: TGTGCTAGTGGTTTGTTCCGGGACAGGGGGCACACCGGGGAGCTGTTTTTT
clone_size: .; d_call: TRBD2; j_call: TRBJ2-1; v_call: TRBV28; cdr3_length: 15; cdr3_aa: CASQIRGGSFNEQFF; cdr3_nt: TGTGCCAGCCAAATCCGAGGCGGGAGCTTCAATGAGCAGTTCTTC
clone_size: once; d_call: TRBD2; j_call: TRBJ2-7; v_call: TRBV10-3; cdr3_length: 14; cdr3_aa: CAISYSGKTYEQYF; cdr3_nt: TGTGCCATCAGTTATAGCGGGAAAACCTACGAGCAGTACTTC
clone_size: .; d_call: TRBD1; j_call: TRBJ2-1; v_call: TRBV28; cdr3_length: 12; cdr3_aa: CASSYGTGEQFF; cdr3_nt: TGTGCCAGCAGTTACGGGACAGGGGAGCAGTTCTTC
clone_size: .; d_call: .; j_call: TRBJ2-7; v_call: TRBV27; cdr3_length: 15; cdr3_aa: CASSSLTVDSYEQYF; cdr3_nt: TGTGCCAGCAGTTCATTGACAGTAGACTCCTACGAGCAGTACTTC
clone_size: .; d_call: .; j_call: TRBJ2-7; v_call: TRBV6-2/TRBV6-3; cdr3_length: 12; cdr3_aa: CASSYGGPEQYF; cdr3_nt: TGTGCCAGCAGTTATGGAGGCCCCGAGCAGTACTTC
clone_size: .; d_call: TRBD2; j_call: TRBJ2-7; v_call: TRBV4-3; cdr3_length: 14; cdr3_aa: CASSQDSSGYEQYF; cdr3_nt: TGCGCCAGCAGCCAAGATTCTAGCGGCTACGAGCAGTACTTC
clone_size: few; d_call: .; j_call: TRBJ1-1; v_call: TRBV27; cdr3_length: 15; cdr3_aa: CATSWDGGAWTEAFF; cdr3_nt: TGTGCCACCAGTTGGGATGGGGGGGCGTGGACTGAAGCTTTCTTT
clone_size: .; d_call: TRBD1; j_call: TRBJ1-2; v_call: TRBV6-5; cdr3_length: 14; cdr3_aa: CASTGGGDHYGYTF; cdr3_nt: TGTGCCAGCACGGGAGGGGGCGACCACTATGGCTACACCTTC
clone_size: .; d_call: .; j_call: TRBJ2-1; v_call: TRBV6-6; cdr3_length: 12; cdr3_aa: CASSQRINEQFF; cdr3_nt: TGTGCCAGCAGTCAGCGGATCAATGAGCAGTTCTTC
clone_size: many; d_call: .; j_call: TRBJ2-5; v_call: TRBV7-2; cdr3_length: 14; cdr3_aa: CASSEGGSKETQYF; cdr3_nt: TGTGCCAGCAGCGAGGGGGGGTCAAAAGAGACCCAGTACTTC
clone_size: .; d_call: .; j_call: TRBJ1-1; v_call: TRBV7-2; cdr3_length: 15; cdr3_aa: CASSLDWAGLTEAFF; cdr3_nt: TGTGCCAGCAGCTTAGATTGGGCAGGGCTCACTGAAGCTTTCTTT
clone_size: .; d_call: .; j_call: TRBJ1-6; v_call: TRBV5-1; cdr3_length: 16; cdr3_aa: CASSLVPGGDNSPLHF; cdr3_nt: TGCGCCAGCAGCTTGGTCCCAGGAGGAGATAATTCACCCCTCCACTTT
clone_size: .; d_call: TRBD2; j_call: TRBJ2-1; v_call: TRBV27; cdr3_length: 15; cdr3_aa: CASRYGAGLYNEQFF; cdr3_nt: TGTGCCAGCAGATACGGAGCGGGACTATACAATGAGCAGTTCTTC
clone_size: .; d_call: TRBD2; j_call: TRBJ2-1; v_call: TRBV18; cdr3_length: 15; cdr3_aa: CASSPLTSGDNEQFF; cdr3_nt: TGTGCCAGCTCACCCCTGACTAGCGGAGACAATGAGCAGTTCTTC
clone_size: .; d_call: TRBD1; j_call: TRBJ2-1; v_call: TRBV4-3; cdr3_length: 14; cdr3_aa: CASSQIGQGKKQFF; cdr3_nt: TGCGCCAGCAGCCAGATAGGACAGGGAAAGAAGCAGTTCTTC
clone_size: .; d_call: .; j_call: TRBJ2-1; v_call: TRBV5-1; cdr3_length: 14; cdr3_aa: CASSLTLAYNEQFF; cdr3_nt: TGCGCCAGCAGCTTGACCCTAGCTTACAATGAGCAGTTCTTC
clone_size: .; d_call: TRBD2; j_call: TRBJ2-3; v_call: TRBV25-1; cdr3_length: 17; cdr3_aa: CASSEYGGLAIADTQYF; cdr3_nt: TGTGCCAGCAGTGAATATGGGGGACTAGCGATCGCAGATACGCAGTATTTT